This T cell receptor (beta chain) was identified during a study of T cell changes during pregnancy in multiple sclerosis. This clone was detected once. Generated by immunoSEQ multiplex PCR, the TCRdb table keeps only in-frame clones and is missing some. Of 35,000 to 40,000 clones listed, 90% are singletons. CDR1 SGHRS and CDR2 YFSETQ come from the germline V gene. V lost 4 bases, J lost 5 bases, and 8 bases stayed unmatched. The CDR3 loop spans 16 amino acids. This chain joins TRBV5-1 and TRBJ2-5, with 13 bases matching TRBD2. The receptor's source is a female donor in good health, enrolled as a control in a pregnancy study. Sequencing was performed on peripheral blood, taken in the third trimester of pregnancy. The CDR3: CASSGTSGNVRETQYF. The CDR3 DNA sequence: TGCGCCAGCAGCGGGACTAGCGGGAACGTGCGGGAGACCCAGTACTTC.